This T cell receptor beta chain was observed in a study of blood T cell repertoires in COVID-19 (dated by TCRdb to the early 2020s). Regarding the complete study: The collaborator samples originated in the United States, Italy and Spain and spanned the acute and convalescent phases of COVID-19. A freely available public database, intended as a resource for researchers studying the immune response to SARS-CoV-2, is where the repertoires were released. Subjects who had been exposed to COVID-19, were actively infected with it, or had recovered from it provided the deeply sampled blood TCRbeta repertoires that made up the dataset. The prospective study material was composed of cDNA or gDNA derived from T cells, B-cell-depleted T cells, or PBMCs. The samples were drawn from the first 160 participants of the ongoing ImmuneRACE study and from 1,254 subjects provided by 6 global collaborators. Where available, HLA class I and class II types were taken from metadata supplied by the sample provider and were not determined by assay-based typing. Nearly every sample came with metadata listing a de-identified subject ID, COVID-19 status, age in years and sex.

According to the germline V gene (reference sequence), CDR1 reads LGHDT and CDR2 reads YNNKEL. The germline ends are 6 bases apart after V is trimmed by 0 bases and J by 0 bases. Including the terminal cysteine and phenylalanine, the CDR3 comprises 15 residues. Only the CDR3 portion is preserved as DNA: 45 bases, with reading frame beginning at the first base. Each collaborating institution followed its own protocols to collect whole blood in K2EDTA tubes. For TCRbeta analysis, collaborators shipped samples as frozen whole blood, isolated PBMCs, or DNA extracted from either of those sample types. Concerning this clone itself: Its antigen specificity is not known. There are no base qualities to consult, and no much larger clone falls within one base.

Points the paper makes about the study in general: Clinical and demographic metadata were provided uncurated, with the amount varying by source and participant.

TCRbeta CDR3 regions were amplified from genomic DNA using the immunoSEQ Assay, a bias-controlled multiplex PCR. From the authors' description of their analysis: The number of nucleated cells in each sample was estimated from the amplification of reference gene primers within the assay. Sequence reads were collapsed and filtered to measure the absolute abundance of every unique TCRbeta CDR3 rearrangement. For each sample, productive Simpson clonality was calculated by taking the square root of Simpson's diversity index across productive rearrangements. TCRdb provides this immuneACCESS table in a form limited to in-frame rearrangements. Some clones are lacking; in checked studies, under half of them reflect an unresolved V gene, and why the rest are absent is not known. D and trimming come from the DNA, and the V and J calls and clone size come from that table. A total of tens of thousands of clones appear in this sample, approximately 89% of them only once. Of the sample, less than 2.5% falls within the top ten clones.

The chain uses TRBV3-1 (or the pseudogene TRBV3-2) and TRBJ1-5; perhaps TRBD1 is the D gene, with 6 bases matching. The material sequenced was peripheral blood. The sequence was collected from a man aged 45-65 years with acute or convalescent COVID-19. The CDR3 corresponds to CASSQDRGSNQPQHF. The nucleotides read TGTGCCAGCAGCCAAGACAGGGGTAGCAATCAGCCCCAGCATTTT.